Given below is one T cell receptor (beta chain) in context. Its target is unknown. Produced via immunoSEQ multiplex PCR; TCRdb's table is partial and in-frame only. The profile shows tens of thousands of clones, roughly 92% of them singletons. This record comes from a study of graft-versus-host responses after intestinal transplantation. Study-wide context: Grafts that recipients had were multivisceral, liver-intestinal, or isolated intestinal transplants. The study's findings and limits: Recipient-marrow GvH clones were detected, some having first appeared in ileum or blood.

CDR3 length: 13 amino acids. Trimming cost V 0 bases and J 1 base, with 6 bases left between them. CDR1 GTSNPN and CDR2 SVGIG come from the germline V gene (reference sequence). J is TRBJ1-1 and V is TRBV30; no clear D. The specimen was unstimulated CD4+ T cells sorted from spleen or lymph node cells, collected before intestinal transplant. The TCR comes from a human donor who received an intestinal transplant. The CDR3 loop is CAWSVNQNTEAFF. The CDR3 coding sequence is TGTGCCTGGAGTGTAAATCAGAACACTGAAGCTTTCTTT.